These 10 T cell receptor beta chains came from one sample sequenced in a study of cytomegalovirus exposure and HLA in healthy donors. 60 Vbeta and 13 Jbeta primers were used in PCR. Profiling relied on immunoSEQ multiplex PCR, and the TCRdb table lists in-frame clones only, not all of them. The sample lists roughly 98,000 clones; 76% were seen once. Source material: PBMCs. These receptors were collected from a man aged 40-49 years in good health and CMV-seronegative.

V and J are TRBV19 and TRBJ2-1; 13 nucleotides line up with TRBD2. The CDR3 has 19 residues. Looked up from germline, CDR1 is LNHDA and CDR2 is SQIVND (reference sequence). The V segment lost 5 bases and the J segment 0 bases; nucleotides outside the gene matches: 10. The CDR3 DNA sequence: TGTGCCAGTAGTCCCCCCCCGGGACTAGCGGGGAGCTCCTACAATGAGCAGTTCTTC. As protein: CASSPPPGLAGSSYNEQFF.

This sequence joins TRBV7-9 and TRBJ2-4, with D tentatively TRBD2 (7 bases). Trimming took 11 bases from V and 8 from J, leaving 16 bases between them. Germline lookup yields CDR1 SEHNR and CDR2 FQNEAQ (reference sequence). The CDR3 is made up of 12 amino acids. The DNA of the CDR3 is TGTGCCCCCGGGGGGCCCAAGGACATTCAGTACTTC. It is translated as CAPGGPKDIQYF.

To note about this clone: A junction end diverges from the germline sequence, so it may reflect a read error. The V and J genes are TRBV7-9 and TRBJ2-3; D ambiguous. The CDR3 has 12 amino acids. CDR1 and CDR2 from the germline V gene are SEHNR and FQNEAQ (reference sequence). The CDR3 coding sequence is TGTTCCAGCAGCTTCTTTTCAGATACGCAGTATTTT. Protein product: CSSSFFSDTQYF.

V is TRBV5-1 and J is TRBJ1-5; 7 nucleotides line up with TRBD1. The germline gives CDR1 SGHRS, CDR2 YFSETQ. Unmatched junction bases numbered 2, after V lost 0 bases and J lost 2 bases. This CDR3 spans 15 amino acids. The CDR3 DNA reads TGCGCCAGCAGCTTGGAAGGGACAGGCAATCAGCCCCAGCATTTT. It encodes CASSLEGTGNQPQHF.

This clone came up once. The V and J genes are TRBV7-6 and TRBJ1-4; 10 bases are shared with TRBD1. The germline CDR1 and CDR2 sequences are SGHVS and FNYEAQ. V lost 3 bases, J lost 6 bases, and 10 bases stayed unmatched. There are 17 residues in the CDR3. The CDR3 here is CASSFRQTGTGDEKLFF. CDR3 nucleotide sequence: TGTGCCAGCAGCTTCAGACAAACCGGGACAGGGGATGAAAAACTGTTTTTT. Supplemented by reference TRBV7-6 and TRBJ1-4, the full variable domain reads GAGVSQSPRYKVTKRGQDVALRCDPISGHVSLYWYRQALGQGPEFLTYFNYEAQQDKSGLPNDRFSAERPEGSISTLTIQRTEQRDSAMYRCASSFRQTGTGDEKLFFGSGTQLSVL.

This sequence joins TRBV4-1 and TRBJ2-7, with 11 bases matching TRBD2. Germline CDR1 reads MGHRA; CDR2 reads YSYEKL. V dropped 0 bases and J dropped 2; count of bases not matched to a gene: 3. The CDR3 extends over 16 amino acids. The chain's CDR3 is CASSQETSGVTYEQYF. CDR3 coding DNA: TGCGCCAGCAGCCAAGAGACTAGCGGGGTGACCTACGAGCAGTACTTC.

The count of this clone is one. This chain connects TRBV7-9 to TRBJ2-7; TRBD2 matches 7 bases. This CDR3 region has 14 residues. V was pared by 1 base and J by 7 bases, with 7 bases of the junction left unmatched. Germline lookup yields CDR1 SEHNR and CDR2 FQNEAQ (reference sequence). Here the CDR3 DNA reads TGTGCCAGCAGCTTAGAGGGCGGGACTAAGGAGCAGTACTTC. This translates into CASSLEGGTKEQYF.

The CDR3 spells CASSKQDRSNEKLFF. As DNA, the CDR3 is TGTGCCAGCAGTAAACAGGACAGGAGTAATGAAAAACTGTTTTTT. The rearrangement joins TRBV6-1 to TRBJ1-4; 7 bases map to TRBD1. The CDR3 contains 15 residues. Per germline, CDR1 MNHNS and CDR2 SASEGT. The ends lost 5 bases at V and 4 bases at J; junction bases unmatched: 7.

The chain links TRBV5-8 to TRBJ2-1; 11 positions agree with TRBD1. Germline trimming cut 4 bases from V and 6 bases from J; bases unmatched to any gene: 6. Looked up from germline, CDR1 is SGHTS and CDR2 is YDEGEE. The CDR3 has 15 residues. The CDR3 bases are TGTGCCAGCAGCAATGGACAGGGGGCGTTCAATGAGCAGTTCTTC. Translating gives CASSNGQGAFNEQFF.

This clone was counted between two and nine times. The chain has TRBV6-5 and TRBJ1-5; D is unclear. The V end was cut by 6 bases, the J end by 0 bases, with 6 bases between. The germline gives CDR1 MNHEY, CDR2 SVGAGI. The CDR3 extends over 13 amino acids. CDR3 loop: CASSVSSNQPQHF. CDR3 bases: TGTGCCAGCAGCGTTAGTAGCAATCAGCCCCAGCATTTT.